The entry below gives a single T cell receptor (beta chain) sequence along with its context. The CDR3 consists of 14 residues. J was trimmed by 2 bases and V by 3 bases; bases with no gene match: 4. Germline V gene lookup returns CDR1 SEHNR and CDR2 FQNEAQ (reference sequence). These data come from a study of blood T cell repertoires in COVID-19. Sequencing was performed with immunoSEQ multiplex PCR; in TCRdb, only in-frame clones are kept and a portion is missing. The sample has about 240,000 clones; approximately 78% are singletons. Sample: peripheral blood. The clonotype was recovered from a woman aged 18-29 years with acute or convalescent COVID-19. The V and J genes are TRBV7-9 and TRBJ2-7; 7 nucleotides match TRBD2. The CDR3 loop is CASSLRETTYEQYF. DNA for the CDR3: TGTGCCAGCAGCTTGCGGGAGACCACCTACGAGCAGTACTTC.